The clone carrying this TCR beta chain came up a few times. Its matching antigen is unknown. The sample originates from a study of T-cell memory formation after mild COVID-19. Study at large: The study found TCR clusters largely donor specific. Study observations and caveats: What remained unconfirmed was the SARS-CoV-2 specificity of second-wave clones peaking on day 37. Among contracting clones, CD4+ were mainly CM/EM and CD8+ enriched in EMRA.

TCRdb redid the calling of the 5' RACE reads with MiXCR, one entry per CDR3 protein. The repertoire has roughly 450,000 distinct CDR3 sequences, about 20% of them found once; the top ten carry 12%. Source material: PBMCs or a T cell subset sorted from them (not recorded which). The TCR comes from an adult woman who had mild COVID-19 (a few samples of this study predate the infection). Cell type and time point are not known.

The CDR3 loop is CASSTSGLLETQYF. Here the CDR3 DNA reads TGTGCCAGCAGCACATCGGGACTTCTAGAGACCCAGTACTTC. The V and J genes are TRBV9 and TRBJ2-5; tentative D call: TRBD2 (6 bases). The CDR3 contains 14 residues. CDR1 and CDR2 from the germline V gene are SGDLS and YYNGEE. V was pared by 4 bases and J by 4 bases, with 14 bases between.